This record concerns one T cell receptor (beta chain) sequence. As yet, its antigen is unknown. The data stem from a study of T-cell reconstitution after alpha-beta-depleted transplantation in children. The library targeted TCRbeta and was prepared with unique molecular identifiers. TCRdb used MiXCR to reprocess the PCR reads, holding one entry per CDR3 protein. The table has 450,000 to 550,000 distinct CDR3 sequences, about 10% seen once. Findings and limits, study-wide: Some patients owed their high day-60 TCRbeta diversity to surviving recipient T cells and thymic progenitors. As was reported, about two months after transplant, alpha-beta T cells came from several hundred expanded graft clones.

CDR1 is MNHEY, CDR2 SVGAGI, per germline. The CDR3 loop spans 13 amino acids. V lost 0 bases, J lost 6 bases, and 9 bases lay in between. V is TRBV6-5 and J is TRBJ2-7; the D is unclear. The sequences come from PBMCs, mostly from graft donor cells, collected 180 days after TCRalphabeta/CD19-depleted stem cell transplant. The TCR sequence derives from a female patient under 10 years old who had a stem cell transplant for aplastic anemia, so the T cells may come from the graft donor. The CDR3 DNA sequence: TGTGCCAGCAGTTACTCGAGAGGCTCCGAGCAGTACTTC. It translates to CASSYSRGSEQYF.